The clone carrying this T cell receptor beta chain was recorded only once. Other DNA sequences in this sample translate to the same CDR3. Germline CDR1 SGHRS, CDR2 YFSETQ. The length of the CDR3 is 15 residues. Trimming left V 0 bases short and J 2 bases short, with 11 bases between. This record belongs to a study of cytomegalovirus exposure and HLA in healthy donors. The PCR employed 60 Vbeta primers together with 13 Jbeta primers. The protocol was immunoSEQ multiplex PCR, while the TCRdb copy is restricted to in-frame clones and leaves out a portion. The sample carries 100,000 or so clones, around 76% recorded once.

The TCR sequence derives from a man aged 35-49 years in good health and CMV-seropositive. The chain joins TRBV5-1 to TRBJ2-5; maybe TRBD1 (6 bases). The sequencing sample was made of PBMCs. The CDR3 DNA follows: TGCGCCAGCAGCTTGGGAGGACAGCATCAAGAGACCCAGTACTTC. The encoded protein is CASSLGGQHQETQYF.